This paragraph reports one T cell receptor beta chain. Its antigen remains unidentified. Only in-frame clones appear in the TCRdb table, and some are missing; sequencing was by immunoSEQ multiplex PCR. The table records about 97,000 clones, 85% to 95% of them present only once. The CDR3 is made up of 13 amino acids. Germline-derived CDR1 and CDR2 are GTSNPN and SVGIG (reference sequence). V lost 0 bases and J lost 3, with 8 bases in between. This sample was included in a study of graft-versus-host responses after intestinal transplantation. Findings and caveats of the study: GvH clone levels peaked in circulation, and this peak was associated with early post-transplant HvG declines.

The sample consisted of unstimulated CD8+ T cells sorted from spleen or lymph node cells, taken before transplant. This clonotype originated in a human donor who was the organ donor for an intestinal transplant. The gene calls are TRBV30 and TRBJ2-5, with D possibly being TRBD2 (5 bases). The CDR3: CAWSVPGKETQYF. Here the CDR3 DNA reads TGTGCCTGGAGTGTACCGGGGAAAGAGACCCAGTACTTC.